This T cell receptor (beta chain) was documented in a study of blood T cells in healthy people across ages. At the level of the study: Capturing about one barcoded beta molecule per two T cells was achieved by template switching. Study results and caveats: When one million T cells were used, diversity estimates were thought to be underestimates.

This clonotype came up a few times. The antigen is not known. Primers used in a second PCR of about 6 to 11 cycles were a sample-barcoded 5' primer and a J-beta primer mix. Each CDR3 protein is one row after TCRdb ran MiXCR on the 5' RACE reads. The sample has 1.5 million to 2 million distinct CDR3 sequences; 49% are singletons. The CDR3 is 10 amino acids. CDR1 is SQVTM, CDR2 ANQGSEA, per germline. V gave up 2 bases and J gave up 8 bases, with 6 bases separating them. The chain combines TRBV29-1 with TRBJ1-1, with unresolved D. The clonotype originates from a woman aged 40 to 50 in good health. Sequencing was done on a sample of blood. CDR3 bases: TGCAGCGTTGAACGGGTGGAAGCTTTCTTT. Protein product: CSVERVEAFF.